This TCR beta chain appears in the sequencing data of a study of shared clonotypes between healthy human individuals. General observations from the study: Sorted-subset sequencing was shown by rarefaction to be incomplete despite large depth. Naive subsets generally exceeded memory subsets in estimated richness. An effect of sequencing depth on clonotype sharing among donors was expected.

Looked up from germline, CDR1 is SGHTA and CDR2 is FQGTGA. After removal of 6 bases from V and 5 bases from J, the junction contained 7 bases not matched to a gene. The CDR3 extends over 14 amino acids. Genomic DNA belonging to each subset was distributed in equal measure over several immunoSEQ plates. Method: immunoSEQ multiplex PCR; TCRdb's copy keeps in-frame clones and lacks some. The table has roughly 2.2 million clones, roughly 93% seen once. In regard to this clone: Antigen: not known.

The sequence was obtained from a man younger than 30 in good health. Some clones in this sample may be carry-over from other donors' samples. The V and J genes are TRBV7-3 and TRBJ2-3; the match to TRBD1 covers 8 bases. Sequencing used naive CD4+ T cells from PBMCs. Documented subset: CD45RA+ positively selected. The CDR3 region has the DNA TGTGCCAGCAGTATCAGGGGGCCTGGAGATACGCAGTATTTT. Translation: CASSIRGPGDTQYF. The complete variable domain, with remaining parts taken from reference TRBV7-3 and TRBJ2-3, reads GAGVSQTPSNKVTEKGKYVELRCDPISGHTALYWYRQSLGQGPEFLIYFQGTGAADDSGLPNDRFFAVRPEGSVSTLKIQRTERGDSAVYLCASSIRGPGDTQYFGPGTRLTVL.